Below, one T cell receptor beta chain is given with its context. Its specificity is unknown. The data derive from a study of cytomegalovirus exposure and HLA in healthy donors. The assay was immunoSEQ multiplex PCR, and TCRdb's table has in-frame clones only and misses some. The sample yields some 80,000 clones, 90% to 97% seen once. V shed 1 base and J 3 bases; nucleotides not matched to a gene: 11. Germline CDR1 LGHNA, CDR2 YNFKEQ. The CDR3 extends over 17 amino acids. Broader study findings: Overall, about 160 TCR beta chains were annotated as cytomegalovirus-associated.

Sequenced: PBMCs. V gene TRBV4-2 combines with J gene TRBJ2-7; the match to TRBD2 covers 8 bases. The TCR was taken from a woman aged 18-35 years in good health and CMV-seronegative. CDR3 bases: TGTGCCAGCAGCCAAGTATATGAGGGACTAGAAAACTACGAGCAGTACTTC. This gives the protein CASSQVYEGLENYEQYF.